These 12 T cell receptor beta chains originate from one sample sequenced in a study of T cell clonality in common variable immunodeficiency. The data were produced by immunoSEQ multiplex PCR, yet TCRdb's version contains in-frame clones alone and is incomplete. The repertoire has under 65,000 clones, none seen only once; the ten largest take around 0.82%. Sequencing used peripheral blood mononuclear cells. These receptors were collected from a person aged 18-69 years in good health.

In this sample, this clone turned up many times. The read stops 3 residues short of the end of the CDR3; the missing end is completed from the germline J gene. The chain joins TRBV20-1 to TRBJ2-1, with D possibly TRBD1 on 5 matching bases. The CDR3 covers 15 residues. V lost 5 bases, J lost 4 bases, and 18 bases lay in between. The germline V gene has CDR1 DFQATT and CDR2 SNEGSKA (reference sequence). The CDR3 protein is CSAQNSRTPYNEQFF. Partial CDR3 DNA: TGCAGTGCTCAAAATTCCCGGACACCTTACAATGAG.

This clone has more than one count but fewer than ten. Sequencing ends 3 residues short of the CDR3 end; the germline J gene provides the rest. The chain employs TRBV7-9 and TRBJ1-2; D is possibly TRBD1 (5 bases). Germline CDR1 reads SEHNR; CDR2 reads FQNEAQ (reference sequence). The CDR3 spans 14 residues. CDR3 region: CASSRGTPPYDYTF. Incomplete CDR3 DNA: TGTGCCAGCAGTCGGGGGACGCCTCCCTACGAC.

This clone was seen at least ten times. The sequence runs out 3 residues before the end of the CDR3; the remainder is reconstructed from the germline J gene. V usage is TRBV30 and J usage is TRBJ1-1; 7 bases agree with TRBD1. Germline CDR1 GTSNPN, CDR2 SVGIG (reference sequence). This CDR3 comprises 13 residues. V lost 4 bases and J lost 3; bases outside the gene matches: 5. Incomplete CDR3 DNA: TGTGCCTGGAATGTCAGGGGGTACACTGAA. Protein product: CAWNVRGYTE. The complete CDR3 protein is CAWNVRGYTEAFF.

This clone was detected many times. The read falls 3 residues short of the CDR3 end, and the missing part is taken from the germline J gene. The rearrangement uses TRBV10-3 and TRBJ2-7, with no clear D. Germline loops: CDR1 ENHRY, CDR2 SYGVKD. With 11 bases removed from V and 6 bases from J, the gap between germline ends came to 20 bases. The CDR3 sequence is 13 residues long. CDR3 DNA (partial): TGTGCCCTAAAAAAGGGTGCCACCGGCGAG. Residues: CALKKGATGE. The whole CDR3 protein is CALKKGATGEQYF.

This clone appeared many times. The read comes to an end 3 residues before the CDR3 does, leaving the germline J gene to fill in the end. The V call is TRBV14, the J call TRBJ2-5; tentative D call: TRBD2 (6 bases). CDR1 and CDR2 from the germline V gene are SGHDN and FVKESK. Trimming left V 6 bases short and J 0 bases short, with 8 bases between. The CDR3 covers 13 residues. The sequenced part of the CDR3 DNA is TGTGCCAGCAGGGGGGGACACCAAGAGACC. As protein: CASRGGHQET. The entire CDR3 reads CASRGGHQETQYF.

This clone came up many times. The missing CDR3 end, 3 residues past where the read stops, is filled in from the germline J gene. The rearrangement links TRBV5-1 to TRBJ1-1; TRBD1 aligns across 8 bases. The CDR3 covers 13 residues. Looked up from germline, CDR1 is SGHRS and CDR2 is YFSETQ. V dropped 8 bases and J dropped 4; count of bases not matched to a gene: 7. Incomplete CDR3 DNA: TGCGCCAGTCTGGGACAGGCCAGCACTGAA. This sequence encodes CASLGQASTE. The complete CDR3 reads CASLGQASTEAFF.

This clone has a count of ten or more. The read terminates 3 residues ahead of where the CDR3 ends, so the germline J gene completes it. V is TRBV28 and J is TRBJ1-2; no clear D gene. Trimming shortened V by 4 bases and J by 5 bases, and 8 bases separated the two germline ends. Germline CDR1 and CDR2: MDHEN and SYDVKM. The length of the CDR3 is 12 residues. This CDR3 is CASSSEKYGYTF. Incomplete CDR3 DNA: TGTGCCAGCAGTTCAGAAAAATATGGC.

Concerning this clone itself: The read ends 3 residues early relative to the CDR3; the germline J gene fills the gap. The chain is built from TRBV30 and TRBJ1-2; no clear D gene. There are 12 residues in the CDR3. Germline assignment: CDR1 GTSNPN and CDR2 SVGIG (reference sequence). CDR3: CAWSVPRYDYTF. Partial CDR3 DNA: TGTGCCTGGAGTGTACCTCGGTACGAC.

Ten or more counts support this clone. The read ends 3 residues early relative to the CDR3; the germline J gene fills the gap. V usage is TRBV4-1 and J usage is TRBJ1-5; D may be TRBD1 (5 bases). Per the germline V gene, CDR1 is MGHRA and CDR2 is YSYEKL. CDR3 length: 12 residues. The V gene lost 8 bases and the J gene lost 4 bases, with 9 bases spanning the gap. The CDR3 bases that were read are TGCGCCAGCGGGGGGGGGAATCAGCCC. Its translation is CASGGGNQP. The whole CDR3 sequence is CASGGGNQPQHF.

As to this clone: The observed sequence ends 3 residues before the CDR3 terminus, with the missing tail filled in from the germline J gene. This chain uses TRBV6-1 with TRBJ1-2; no reliable D call. The germline CDR1 and CDR2 sequences are MNHNS and SASEGT. The CDR3 sequence is 11 residues long. The sequenced CDR3 bases are TGTGCCAGCAGGGAATACAATGAC. This translates into CASREYND. The entire CDR3 protein is CASREYNDYTF.

Comments on this clone: Read sequence stops 3 residues before the CDR3 end, and the germline J gene provides the missing end. Other nucleotide sequences from this sample produce the same CDR3. The chain joins TRBV7-9 to TRBJ2-1; a possible D gene is TRBD1 (6 bases). CDR1 and CDR2 from the germline V gene are SEHNR and FQNEAQ (reference sequence). The ends were cut back, 6 bases at V and 7 bases at J, with 10 bases in the middle. The CDR3 loop spans 12 amino acids. The CDR3 loop is CASSLDRNEQFF. CDR3 DNA, as far as it was read: TGTGCCAGCAGTCTAGACAGGAATGAG.

Ten or more counts support this clone. The sequenced fragment ends 3 residues before the CDR3 boundary, so the rest is inferred from the germline J gene. The chain recombines TRBV11-3 with TRBJ2-1, with TRBD2 matching over 11 bases. Per the germline V gene, CDR1 is SGHNT and CDR2 is YENEEA. The trim removed 4 bases at V and 7 bases at J, leaving 6 bases unmatched. The CDR3 length is 15 residues. Incomplete CDR3 DNA: TGTGCCAGCAGCTCCCTAGCGGGAGGAGGGAATGAG. It encodes CASSSLAGGGNE. The full CDR3 protein reads CASSSLAGGGNEQFF.